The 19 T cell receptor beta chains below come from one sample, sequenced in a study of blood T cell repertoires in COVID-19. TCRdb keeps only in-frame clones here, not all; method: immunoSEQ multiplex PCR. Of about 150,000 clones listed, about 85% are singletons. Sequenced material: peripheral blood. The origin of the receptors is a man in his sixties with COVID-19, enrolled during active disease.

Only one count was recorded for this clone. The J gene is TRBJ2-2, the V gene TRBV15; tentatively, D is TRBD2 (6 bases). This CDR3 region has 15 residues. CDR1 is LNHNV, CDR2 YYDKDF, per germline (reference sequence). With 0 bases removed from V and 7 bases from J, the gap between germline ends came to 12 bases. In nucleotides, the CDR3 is TGTGCCACCAGCAGAGATCCTAGCGCCGACGGGGAGCTGTTTTTT. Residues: CATSRDPSADGELFF.

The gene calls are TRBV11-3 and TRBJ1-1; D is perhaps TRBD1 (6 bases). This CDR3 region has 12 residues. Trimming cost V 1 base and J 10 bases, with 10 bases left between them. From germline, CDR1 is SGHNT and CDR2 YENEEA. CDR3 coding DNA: TGTGCCAGCAGCTTAGGGACAGCTGGAGCTTTCTTT. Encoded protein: CASSLGTAGAFF.

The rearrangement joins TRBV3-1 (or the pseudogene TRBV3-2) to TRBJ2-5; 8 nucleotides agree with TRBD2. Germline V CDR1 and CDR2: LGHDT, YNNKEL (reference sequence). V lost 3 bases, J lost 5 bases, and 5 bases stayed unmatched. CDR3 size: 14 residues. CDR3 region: CASSQIAGPETQYF. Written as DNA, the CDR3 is TGTGCCAGCAGCCAGATAGCGGGGCCTGAGACCCAGTACTTC.

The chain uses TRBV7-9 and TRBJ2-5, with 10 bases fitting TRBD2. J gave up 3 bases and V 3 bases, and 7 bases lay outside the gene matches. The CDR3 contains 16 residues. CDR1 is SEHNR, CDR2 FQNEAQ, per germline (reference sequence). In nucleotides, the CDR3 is TGTGCCAGCAGCTTCGGGTGGACTAGCGGAAAAGAGACCCAGTACTTC. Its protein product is CASSFGWTSGKETQYF.

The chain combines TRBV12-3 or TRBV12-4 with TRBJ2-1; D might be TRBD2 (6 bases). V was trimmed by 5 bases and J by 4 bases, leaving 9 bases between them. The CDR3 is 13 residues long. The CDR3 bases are TGTGCCAGCAGTCCGACTAGTTACAATGAGCAGTTCTTC. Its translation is CASSPTSYNEQFF.

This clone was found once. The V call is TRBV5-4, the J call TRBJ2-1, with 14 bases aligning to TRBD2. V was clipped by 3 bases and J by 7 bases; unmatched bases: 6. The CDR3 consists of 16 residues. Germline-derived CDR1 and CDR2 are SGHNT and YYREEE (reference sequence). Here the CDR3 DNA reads TGTGCCAGCAGCTCCGGGACTAGCGGGAGTGGTAATGAGCAGTTCTTC. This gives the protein CASSSGTSGSGNEQFF. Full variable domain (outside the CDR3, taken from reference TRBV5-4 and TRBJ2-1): ETGVTQSPTHLIKTRGQQVTLRCSSQSGHNTVSWYQQALGQGPQFIFQYYREEENGRGNFPPRFSGLQFPNYSSELNVNALELDDSALYLCASSSGTSGSGNEQFFGPGTRLTVL.

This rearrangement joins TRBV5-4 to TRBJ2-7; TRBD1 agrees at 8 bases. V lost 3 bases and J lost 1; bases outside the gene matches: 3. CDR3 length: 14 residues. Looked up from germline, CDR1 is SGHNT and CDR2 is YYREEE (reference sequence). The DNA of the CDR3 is TGTGCCAGCAGCTCCCGGGACAGGTCCTACGAGCAGTACTTC. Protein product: CASSSRDRSYEQYF.

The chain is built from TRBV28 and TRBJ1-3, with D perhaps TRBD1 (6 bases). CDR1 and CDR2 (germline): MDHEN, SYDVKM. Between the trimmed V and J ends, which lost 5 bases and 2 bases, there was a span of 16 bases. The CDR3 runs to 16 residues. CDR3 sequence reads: CASSTTSWGPGNTIYF. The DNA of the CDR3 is TGTGCCAGCAGTACCACCAGTTGGGGGCCTGGAAACACCATATATTTT.

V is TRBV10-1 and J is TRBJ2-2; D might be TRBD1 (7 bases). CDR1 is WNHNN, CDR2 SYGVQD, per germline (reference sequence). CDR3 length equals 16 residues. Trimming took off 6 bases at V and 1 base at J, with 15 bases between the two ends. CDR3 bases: TGCGCCAGCAGGATGAATCAGGGGGGGAACACCGGGGAGCTGTTTTTT. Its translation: CASRMNQGGNTGELFF.

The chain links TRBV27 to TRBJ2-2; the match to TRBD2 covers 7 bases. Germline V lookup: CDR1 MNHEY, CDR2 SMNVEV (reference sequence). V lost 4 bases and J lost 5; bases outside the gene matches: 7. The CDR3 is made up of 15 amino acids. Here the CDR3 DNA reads TGTGCCAGCAGTTCGGCGGGAGCGGGGACCGGGGAGCTGTTTTTT. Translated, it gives CASSSAGAGTGELFF.

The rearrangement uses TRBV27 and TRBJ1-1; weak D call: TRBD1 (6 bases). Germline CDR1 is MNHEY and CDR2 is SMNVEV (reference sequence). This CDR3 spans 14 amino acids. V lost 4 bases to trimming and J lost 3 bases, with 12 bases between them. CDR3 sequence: CASSWGGAYTEAFF. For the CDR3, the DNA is TGTGCCAGCAGTTGGGGGGGGGCCTACACTGAAGCTTTCTTT.

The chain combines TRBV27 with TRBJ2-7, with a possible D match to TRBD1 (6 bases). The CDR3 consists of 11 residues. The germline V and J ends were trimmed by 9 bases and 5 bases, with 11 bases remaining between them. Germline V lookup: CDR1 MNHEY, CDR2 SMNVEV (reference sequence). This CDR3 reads CARVAGDEQYF. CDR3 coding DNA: TGTGCCAGGGTTGCAGGGGACGAGCAGTACTTC.

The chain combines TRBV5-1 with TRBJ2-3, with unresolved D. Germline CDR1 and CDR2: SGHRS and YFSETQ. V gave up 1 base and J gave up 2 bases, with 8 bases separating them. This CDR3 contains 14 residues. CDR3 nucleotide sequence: TGCGCCAGCAGCTTGTTCGAGCCCACAGATACGCAGTATTTT. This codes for CASSLFEPTDTQYF.

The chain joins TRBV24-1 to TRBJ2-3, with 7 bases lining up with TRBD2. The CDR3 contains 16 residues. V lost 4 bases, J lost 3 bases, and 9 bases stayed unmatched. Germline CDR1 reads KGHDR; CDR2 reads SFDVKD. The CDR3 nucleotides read TGTGCCACCAGTGACGATACGGGACTACCGACAGATACGCAGTATTTT. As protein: CATSDDTGLPTDTQYF.

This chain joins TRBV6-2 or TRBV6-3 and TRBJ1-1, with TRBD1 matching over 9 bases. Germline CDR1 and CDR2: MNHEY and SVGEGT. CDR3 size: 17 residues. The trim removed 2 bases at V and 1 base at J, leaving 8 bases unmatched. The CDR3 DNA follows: TGTGCCAGCAGTTACCCGGGACAGGGCCTATCGAACACTGAAGCTTTCTTT. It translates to CASSYPGQGLSNTEAFF.

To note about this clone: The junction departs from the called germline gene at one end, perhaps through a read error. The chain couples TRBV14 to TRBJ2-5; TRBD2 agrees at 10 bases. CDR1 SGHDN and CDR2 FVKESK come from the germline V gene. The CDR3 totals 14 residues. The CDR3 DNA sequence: TGTGCCAGCAGCCAAGAAAGGGCTAGCGGGAGAATCCACTTC. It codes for CASSQERASGRIHF.

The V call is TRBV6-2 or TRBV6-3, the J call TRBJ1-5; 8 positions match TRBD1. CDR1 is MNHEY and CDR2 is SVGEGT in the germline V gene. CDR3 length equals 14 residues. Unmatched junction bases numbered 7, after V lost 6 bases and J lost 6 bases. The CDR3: CASSPTGVIQPQHF. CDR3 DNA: TGTGCCAGCAGCCCGACAGGGGTTATTCAGCCCCAGCATTTT.

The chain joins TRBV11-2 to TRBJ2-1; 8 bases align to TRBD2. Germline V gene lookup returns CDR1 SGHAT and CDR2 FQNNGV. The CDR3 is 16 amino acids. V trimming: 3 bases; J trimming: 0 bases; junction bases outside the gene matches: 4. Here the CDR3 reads CASSLVAGSSYNEQFF. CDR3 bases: TGTGCCAGCAGCTTGGTAGCGGGGAGCTCCTACAATGAGCAGTTCTTC.

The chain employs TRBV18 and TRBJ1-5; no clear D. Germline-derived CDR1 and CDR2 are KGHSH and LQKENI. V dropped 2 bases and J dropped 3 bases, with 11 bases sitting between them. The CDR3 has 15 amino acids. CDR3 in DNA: TGTGCCAGCTCACCAGGATCAGGTTTCAATCAGCCCCAGCATTTT. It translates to CASSPGSGFNQPQHF.